Listed below are T cell receptor beta chains from one sample, sequenced in a study of T cells expressing NK-cell markers. TCRdb reprocessed the 5' RACE reads and keeps a single row for each CDR3 protein, giving no DNA. The sample totals roughly 430,000 distinct CDR3 sequences; its top ten clones hold under 7.5%. The specimen sequenced was blood T cells: a sorted CD56 or NKG2C T cell subset, CD4+ or CD8+ T cells, or bulk PBMC T cells (not recorded which). Receptors were obtained from a woman aged 18 to 75 in good health. Both conserved end residues are part of each CDR3.

>TRBV18|TRBJ2-1|15
CASSPRLAGGDEQFF
>TRBV29-1|TRBJ2-1|13
CSVVGISQGEQFF
>TRBV14|TRBJ2-1|16
CASSQLGTAGRNEQFF
>TRBV12-3/TRBV12-4|TRBJ1-2|13
CASLRHLDYGYTF
>TRBV4-3|TRBJ1-5|17
CASSQDLTGGGYQPQHF
>TRBV7-9|TRBJ1-1|12
CASTTTTGLAFF
>TRBV20-1|TRBJ2-1|15
CSARDITREYNEQFF
>TRBV7-8|TRBJ2-1|16
CASSFRLAGGFDEQFF
>TRBV20-1|TRBJ1-1|13
CSTNGQLNTEAFF
>TRBV5-1|TRBJ1-2|16
CASSLAPDGGVYGYTF
>TRBV6-5|TRBJ2-3|14
CASSYKEFPDTQYF
>TRBV10-3|TRBJ1-2|12
CAIRGQNYGYTF
>TRBV7-2|TRBJ1-5|16
CASSVSRDRNDQPQHF
>TRBV20-1|TRBJ2-3|14
CSSTSGRGTDTQYF
>TRBV29-1|TRBJ2-2|15
CSVEPGQGGTGELFF
>TRBV9|TRBJ2-3|13
CASSVAQTDTQYF
>TRBV10-3|TRBJ2-1|15
CAIGSGNPQYNEQFF
>TRBV9|TRBJ2-4|13
CASSLRADNIQYF
>TRBV6-2/TRBV6-3|TRBJ2-4|12
CASSPRLGIQYF
>TRBV5-6|TRBJ2-7|15
CASSFRRGALYEQYF
>TRBV29-1|TRBJ2-2|12
CSVRDTTGELFF
>TRBV20-1|TRBJ1-4|12
CSAELTGEKLFF
>TRBV20-1|TRBJ1-1|15
CSAREPTGRHTEAFF
>TRBV4-3|TRBJ2-1|15
CASSQLAASYNEQFF
>TRBV6-2/TRBV6-3|TRBJ1-1|12
CASLGRAAEAFF
>TRBV24-1|TRBJ2-3|17
CATSDLGLPEGTDTQYF
>TRBV5-1|TRBJ2-5|15
CASSLGGRTLETQYF
>TRBV14|TRBJ2-2|15
CASSQADFGAGELFF
>TRBV7-2|TRBJ1-5|15
CASSLHQIGNQPQHF
>TRBV7-2|TRBJ2-7|15
CASSIRDGGLGEQYF
>TRBV30|TRBJ2-1|15
CAWSVAQRSYNEQFF
>TRBV5-1|TRBJ2-1|16
CASSLRGSASYNEQFF
>TRBV7-2|TRBJ2-7|15
CASSPGGARDYEQYF
>TRBV12-3/TRBV12-4|TRBJ2-3|15
CASSLSGLTTDTQYF
>TRBV28|TRBJ2-7|14
CASSSTGTSYEQYF
>TRBV5-1|TRBJ2-1|14
CASSLGSSWDEQFF
>TRBV20-1|TRBJ2-6|19
CSSRMVFGSSRTGANVLTF
>TRBV21-1|TRBJ2-5|13
CASSWRVWETQYF
>TRBV28|TRBJ2-1|14
CASTSGDRGYEQFF
>TRBV15|TRBJ2-3|18
CATSSKRLALTSTDTQYF
>TRBV10-2|TRBJ2-6|18
CASSDLDRGLSGANVLTF
>TRBV20-1|TRBJ2-1|12
CSLREADAEQFF
>TRBV24-1|TRBJ2-4|15
CATSDSVRTGNIQYF
>TRBV6-5|TRBJ2-1|12
CASSYRGQEQFF
>TRBV6-1|TRBJ1-1|15
CANSDSRRSRAEAFF
>TRBV12-3/TRBV12-4|TRBJ1-2|14
CASSFRGQSYGYTF
>TRBV28|TRBJ2-4|16
CASSLLPSQQPLIQYF
>TRBV10-3|TRBJ2-3|15
CAISTSGGHGDTQYF
>TRBV10-3|TRBJ1-1|12
CAISEYTTEAFF
>TRBV4-3|TRBJ2-2|13
CASSPSTPGELFF
>TRBV5-4|TRBJ2-1|16
CASSLGAGITYNEQFF
>TRBV7-9|TRBJ2-2|15
CASSPAGRGTGELFF
>TRBV7-6|TRBJ1-2|18
CASSPSGAGPLLNWGYTF
>TRBV12-3/TRBV12-4|TRBJ2-1|12
CASSFGPKGQFF
>TRBV20-1|TRBJ2-7|13
CSALSPGFYEQYF
>TRBV28|TRBJ2-3|17
CASSRPGGGPSTDTQYF
>TRBV6-5|TRBJ1-1|14
CASRLDGANTEAFF
>TRBV14|TRBJ2-1|14
CASSHLGTYNEQFF